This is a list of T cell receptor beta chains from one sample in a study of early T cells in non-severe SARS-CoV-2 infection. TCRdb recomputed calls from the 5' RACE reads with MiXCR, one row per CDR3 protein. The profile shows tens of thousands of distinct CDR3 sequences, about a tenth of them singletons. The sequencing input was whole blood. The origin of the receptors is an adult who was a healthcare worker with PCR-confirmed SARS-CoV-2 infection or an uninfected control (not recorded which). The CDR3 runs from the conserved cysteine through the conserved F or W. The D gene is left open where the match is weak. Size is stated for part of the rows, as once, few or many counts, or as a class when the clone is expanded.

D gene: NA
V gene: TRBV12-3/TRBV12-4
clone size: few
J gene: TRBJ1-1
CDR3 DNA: TGTGCCAGCAGTCGACGGACCTCAGGGAACACTGAAGCTTTCTTT
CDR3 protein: CASSRRTSGNTEAFF

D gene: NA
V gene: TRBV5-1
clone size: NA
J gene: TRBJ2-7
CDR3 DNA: TGCGCCAGCAGCCTTCAAATTCGGGGGGAGCAGTACTTC
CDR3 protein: CASSLQIRGEQYF

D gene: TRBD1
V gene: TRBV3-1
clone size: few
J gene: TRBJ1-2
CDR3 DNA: TGTGCCAGCAGCAACCGACAGGGGGCACGCGGCTACACCTTC
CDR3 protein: CASSNRQGARGYTF

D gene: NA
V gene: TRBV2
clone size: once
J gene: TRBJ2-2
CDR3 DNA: TGTGCCTCTGGACAATCTAGCACCGGGGAGCTGTTTTTT
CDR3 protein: CASGQSSTGELFF

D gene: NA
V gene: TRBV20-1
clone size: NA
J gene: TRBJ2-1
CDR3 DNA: TGCAGTGCCCCGCCCCGGGGCAGCTTAAGGCAGTTCTTC
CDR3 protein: CSAPPRGSLRQFF

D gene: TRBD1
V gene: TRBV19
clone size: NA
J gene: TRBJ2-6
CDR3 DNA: TGTGCCAGTATGGACAGGGACGAACGTGGGGCCAACGTCCTGACTTTC
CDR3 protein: CASMDRDERGANVLTF

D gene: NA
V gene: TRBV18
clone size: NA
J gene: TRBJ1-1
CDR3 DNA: TGTGCCAGCTCACCGATGAACACTGAAGCTTTCTTT
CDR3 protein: CASSPMNTEAFF

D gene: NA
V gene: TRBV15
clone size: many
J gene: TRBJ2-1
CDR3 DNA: TGTGCCACCAGCAGAGATCTTACTGGAAGCTCCTACAATGAGCAGTTCTTC
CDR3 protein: CATSRDLTGSSYNEQFF

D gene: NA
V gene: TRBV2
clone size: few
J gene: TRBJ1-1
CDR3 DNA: TGTGCCAGCCACCGTTTGAACACTGAAGCTTTCTTT
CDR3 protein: CASHRLNTEAFF

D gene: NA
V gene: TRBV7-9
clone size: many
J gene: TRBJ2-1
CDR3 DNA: TGTGCCAGCAGCTTAGGACAGTATGGTGAGCAGTTCTTC
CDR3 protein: CASSLGQYGEQFF

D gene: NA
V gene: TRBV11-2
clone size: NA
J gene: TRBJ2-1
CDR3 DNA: TGTGCCAGCAGCTCCCCCTCGGGGGTGGGAAGCAATGAGCAGTTCTTC
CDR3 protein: CASSSPSGVGSNEQFF

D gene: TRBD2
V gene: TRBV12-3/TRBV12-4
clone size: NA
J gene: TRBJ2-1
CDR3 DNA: TGTGCCAGCAGTCCCTTAGCGGGGCCTTACAATGAGCAGTTCTTC
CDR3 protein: CASSPLAGPYNEQFF

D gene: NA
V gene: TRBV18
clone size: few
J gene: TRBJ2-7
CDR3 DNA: TGTGCCAGCTCGCCAGGATTCGACGAGCAGTACTTC
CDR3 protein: CASSPGFDEQYF

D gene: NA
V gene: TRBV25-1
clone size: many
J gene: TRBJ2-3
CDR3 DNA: TGTGCCAGCAGTGTGGGAGTCGGCACAGATACGCAGTATTTT
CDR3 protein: CASSVGVGTDTQYF

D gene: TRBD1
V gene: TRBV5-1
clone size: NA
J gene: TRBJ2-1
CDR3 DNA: TGCGCCTTTTACCCGGGACAGGGGGCCCGATCCTCCTACAATGAGCAGTTCTTC
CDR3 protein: CAFYPGQGARSSYNEQFF

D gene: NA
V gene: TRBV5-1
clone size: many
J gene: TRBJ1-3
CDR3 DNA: TGCGCCAGCAGCCCGGGACCGTCCTTCTCTGGAAACACCATATATTTT
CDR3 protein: CASSPGPSFSGNTIYF

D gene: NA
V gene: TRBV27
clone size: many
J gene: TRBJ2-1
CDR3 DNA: TGTGCCAGCAGTTTTAGCGTAGCCTACAATGAGCAGTTCTTC
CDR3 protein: CASSFSVAYNEQFF

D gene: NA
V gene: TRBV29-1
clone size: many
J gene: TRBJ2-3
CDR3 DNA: TGCAGCGTTGATTTCTCGTCCACAGATACGCAGTATTTT
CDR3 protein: CSVDFSSTDTQYF

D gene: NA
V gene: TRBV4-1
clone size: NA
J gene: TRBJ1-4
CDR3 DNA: TGCGCCAGCAGCCAAGATCGGAGTGAAAAACTGTTTTTT
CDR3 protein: CASSQDRSEKLFF

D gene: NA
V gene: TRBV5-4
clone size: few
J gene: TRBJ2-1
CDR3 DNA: TGTGCCAGCAGCTTGGCCGTAAACAATGAGCAGTTCTTC
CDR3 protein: CASSLAVNNEQFF

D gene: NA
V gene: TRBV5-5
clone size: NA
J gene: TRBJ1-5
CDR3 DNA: TGTGCCAGCAGCTTCGACGGCAGTGGGGGACCCCAGCATTTT
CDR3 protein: CASSFDGSGGPQHF

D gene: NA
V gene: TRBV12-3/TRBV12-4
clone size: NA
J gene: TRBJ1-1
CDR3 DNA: TGTGCCAGCAGTTTGCTCAGGGAGAACACTGAAGCTTTCTTT
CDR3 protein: CASSLLRENTEAFF

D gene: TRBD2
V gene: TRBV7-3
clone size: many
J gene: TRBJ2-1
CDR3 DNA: TGTGCCAGCAGTGTGGGCGGGGGCTCCTACAATGAGCAGTTCTTC
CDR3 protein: CASSVGGGSYNEQFF

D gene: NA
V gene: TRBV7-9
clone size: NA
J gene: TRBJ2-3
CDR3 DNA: TGTGCCAGCAGCCCCACGAAGAGCACAGATACGCAGTATTTT
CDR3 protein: CASSPTKSTDTQYF

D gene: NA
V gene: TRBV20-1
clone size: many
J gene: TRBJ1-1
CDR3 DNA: TGCAGTGCTAGAGCTCCTGTTGGAGGATCGAACACTGAAGCTTTCTTT
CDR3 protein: CSARAPVGGSNTEAFF

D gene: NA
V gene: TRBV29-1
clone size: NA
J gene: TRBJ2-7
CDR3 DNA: TGCAGCGTTAATCCGGGGAGCTCCTACGAGCAGTACTTC
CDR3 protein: CSVNPGSSYEQYF

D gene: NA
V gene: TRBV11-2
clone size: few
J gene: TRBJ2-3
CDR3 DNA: TGTGCCAGCAGCTTGAGCCGGGTTGGGGGGACGAAGTATTTT
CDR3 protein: CASSLSRVGGTKYF

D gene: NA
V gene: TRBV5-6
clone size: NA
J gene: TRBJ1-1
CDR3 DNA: TGTGCCAGCAGCCTCCTATTCGGGGCCACTGAAGCTTTCTTT
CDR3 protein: CASSLLFGATEAFF

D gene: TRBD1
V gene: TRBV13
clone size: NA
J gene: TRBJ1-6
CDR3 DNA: TGTGCCAGCAGCTTGAGGAGAGACAGGGGGGATTCACCCCTCCACTTT
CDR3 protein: CASSLRRDRGDSPLHF

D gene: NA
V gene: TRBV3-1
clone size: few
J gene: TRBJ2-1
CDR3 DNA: TGTGCCAGCAGCCAGATAGCAGCTGAGCAGTTCTTC
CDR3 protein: CASSQIAAEQFF

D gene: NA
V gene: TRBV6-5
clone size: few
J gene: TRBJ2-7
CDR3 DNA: TGTGCCAGCAGTTCGAGGGGGGAGCAGTACTTC
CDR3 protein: CASSSRGEQYF

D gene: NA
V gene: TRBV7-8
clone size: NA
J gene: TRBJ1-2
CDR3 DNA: TGTGCCAGCAGCTTAGGGGCAGCTGGCTACACCTTC
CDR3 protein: CASSLGAAGYTF

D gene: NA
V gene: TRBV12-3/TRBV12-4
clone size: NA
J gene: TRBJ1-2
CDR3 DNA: TGTGCCAGCAGCGAGTGGGGTCAGGATGGCTACACCTTC
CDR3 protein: CASSEWGQDGYTF

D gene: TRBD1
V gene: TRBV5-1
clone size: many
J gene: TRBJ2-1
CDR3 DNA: TGCGCCAGCAGCTTGTCGACAGGGGGCAATGAGCAGTTCTTC
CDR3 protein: CASSLSTGGNEQFF

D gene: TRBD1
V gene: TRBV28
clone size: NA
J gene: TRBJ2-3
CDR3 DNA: TGTGCCAGCAGTCAGACCGGACAGGGTCCCACAGATACGCAGTATTTT
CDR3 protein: CASSQTGQGPTDTQYF

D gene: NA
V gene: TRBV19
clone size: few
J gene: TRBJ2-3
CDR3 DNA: TGTGCCAGTAGCTCCCACGAGAAAGATACGCAGTATTTT
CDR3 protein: CASSSHEKDTQYF

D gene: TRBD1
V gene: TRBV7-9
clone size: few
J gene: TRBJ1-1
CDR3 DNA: TGTGCCAGCAGCTCCGGGACAGGCACCCGGGAAAACACTGAAGCTTTCTTT
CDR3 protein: CASSSGTGTRENTEAFF

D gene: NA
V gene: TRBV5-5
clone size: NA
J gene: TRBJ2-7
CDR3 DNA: TGTGCCAGCAGCTTCGCTAGAGAGCAGTACTTC
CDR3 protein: CASSFAREQYF